This TCR beta chain was obtained from a study of identical twins. The study, taken as a whole, reports: Cross-sectional statistical analysis, not tracking of the same donors, underpinned the conclusions.

This CDR3 has 12 amino acids. The ends were cut back, 4 bases at V and 4 bases at J, with 6 bases in the middle. Healthy Caucasians were all of the donors. This clonotype was recorded many times. Its matching antigen is unknown. TCRdb reprocessed the 5' RACE reads with MiXCR, giving one entry per CDR3 protein. This table holds some 900,000 distinct CDR3 sequences, around 12% found once. This sample was also put to use in a study of yellow fever vaccine responses in identical twins. That report adds: After vaccination, twins' T cell response reportedly seemed partly convergent, partly personalized.

The chain recombines TRBV12-3 or TRBV12-4 with TRBJ2-3, with D possibly matching TRBD2 (5 bases). The sequenced material came from PBMCs. The sequence came from a woman between 18 and 29 years old in good health. DNA of the CDR3: TGTGCCAGCAGTTACGGGGCAGATACGCAGTATTTT. Protein sequence: CASSYGADTQYF.